These 23 T cell receptor beta chains originate from one sample sequenced in a study of blood T cell repertoires in COVID-19 (dated by TCRdb to about 2020). Library preparation employed the immunoSEQ multiplex PCR assay. The source is immuneACCESS, and TCRdb retained only in-frame sequences with V and J called. Part of the clones is not carried over; for the studies checked, unresolved V genes explain less than half of this, and the remainder is unexplained. The sample has more than 60,000 clones on record, around nine tenths of them singletons. Of the sample, about 21% falls within the top ten clones. Input material: peripheral blood. The receptor set was obtained from a woman in her forties or fifties with active or convalescent COVID-19.

This CDR3 is CATSSLRAGEVTDTQYF. As DNA, the CDR3 is TGTGCCACCAGCAGTTTAAGAGCAGGGGAAGTAACAGATACGCAGTATTTT. The chain joins TRBV15 to TRBJ2-3; D perhaps matches TRBD1 (6 bases). The V end lost 3 bases, the J end lost 3 bases, and 19 bases lay between the germline ends. The CDR3 is 17 residues long. Per germline, CDR1 LNHNV and CDR2 YYDKDF (reference sequence).

The gene calls are TRBV10-2 and TRBJ2-1, with D maybe TRBD2 (6 bases). The CDR3 extends over 13 amino acids. CDR1 and CDR2 (germline): WSHSY, SAAADI. The V and J ends lost 6 bases and 4 bases respectively, with 10 bases between them. The CDR3 loop reads CASRLALYNEQFF. DNA for the CDR3: TGCGCCAGCAGGCTAGCGCTTTACAATGAGCAGTTCTTC.

This sequence joins TRBV11-3 and TRBJ2-5, with TRBD2 identical over 12 bases. The CDR3 runs to 16 residues. CDR1 SGHNT and CDR2 YENEEA come from the germline V gene. V was clipped by 1 base and J by 5 bases; unmatched bases: 5. The CDR3 DNA sequence: TGTGCCAGCAGCTTAGGACTAGCGGGAGTCCGTGAGACCCAGTACTTC. As protein: CASSLGLAGVRETQYF.

The genes are TRBV9 and TRBJ2-1; 10 bases map to TRBD2. CDR1 SGDLS and CDR2 YYNGEE come from the germline V gene. V gave up 6 bases and J gave up 5 bases; unmatched junction bases: 8. The CDR3 has 15 amino acids. The CDR3 region is CASTPSGGFDNEQFF. The CDR3 bases are TGTGCCAGCACACCTAGCGGGGGCTTCGACAATGAGCAGTTCTTC.

This clone has only one observation. CDR3 DNA: TGTGCCAGCAGTGAATATCAGGGGGAGTCTTCACCCCTCCACTTT. It yields the protein CASSEYQGESSPLHF. The chain couples TRBV6-4 to TRBJ1-6; 7 nucleotides agree with TRBD1. The ends lost 3 bases at V and 9 bases at J; junction bases unmatched: 8. The CDR3 runs to 15 residues. Germline V lookup: CDR1 MRHNA, CDR2 SNTAGT.

This sequence joins TRBV9 and TRBJ2-1; possibly TRBD2 for D (6 bases). Germline V gene sequence: CDR1 SGDLS, CDR2 YYNGEE. Trimming stripped 2 bases from V and 7 bases from J, with 16 bases between. This CDR3 spans 15 amino acids. In nucleotides, the CDR3 is TGTGCCAGCAGCGTCGGGAGTAAGGTATGGAATGAGCAGTTCTTC. As protein: CASSVGSKVWNEQFF.

The rearrangement joins TRBV18 to TRBJ2-7; 15 bases line up with TRBD2. CDR1 is KGHSH and CDR2 is LQKENI in the germline V gene. This CDR3 region has 16 residues. The trim removed 2 bases at V and 6 bases at J, leaving 5 bases unmatched. This CDR3 reads CASSPSGLAGGVEQYF. The CDR3 nucleotides are TGTGCCAGCTCACCATCGGGACTAGCGGGAGGTGTCGAGCAGTACTTC.

This clone was detected a few times. The chain couples TRBV12-3 or TRBV12-4 to TRBJ2-4; D not resolved. V lost 3 bases and J 7 bases, leaving 7 bases between the germline ends. The CDR3 is made up of 12 amino acids. The CDR3 spells CASSLVENIQYF. The CDR3 coding sequence is TGTGCCAGCAGTTTGGTAGAGAACATTCAGTACTTC.

The chain combines TRBV3-1 (or the pseudogene TRBV3-2) with TRBJ2-2; 14 positions match TRBD2. J lost 4 bases, V lost 9 bases, and 10 bases had no gene match. Germline V gene lookup returns CDR1 LGHDT and CDR2 YNNKEL (reference sequence). CDR3 length: 17 residues. Here the CDR3 reads CASTSTSGRAGTGELFF. The CDR3 DNA sequence: TGTGCCAGTACTTCGACTAGCGGGAGGGCGGGCACCGGGGAGCTGTTTTTT.

The chain couples TRBV13 to TRBJ2-5; 8 bases fit TRBD2. CDR1 and CDR2 from the germline V gene are PRHDT and FYEKMQ (reference sequence). The V segment lost 2 bases and the J segment 2 bases; nucleotides outside the gene matches: 7. There are 16 residues in the CDR3. CDR3 residues: CASSLSAGGSQETQYF. In nucleotides, the CDR3 is TGTGCCAGCAGCTTATCGGCGGGAGGTTCACAAGAGACCCAGTACTTC.

The CDR3: CAISESSASAYEQYF. The CDR3 DNA sequence: TGTGCCATCAGTGAGTCGAGCGCTAGCGCATACGAGCAGTACTTC. The chain carries TRBV10-3 and TRBJ2-7, with D possibly being TRBD2 (6 bases). Germline-derived CDR1 and CDR2 are ENHRY and SYGVKD. CDR3 length: 15 amino acids. The V and J ends lost 0 bases and 4 bases respectively, with 13 bases between them.

This clone came up once. The rearrangement uses TRBV6-5 and TRBJ2-7; D gene uncertain. The ends were cut back, 6 bases at V and 2 bases at J, with 14 bases in the middle. The CDR3 has 14 amino acids. The germline V gene has CDR1 MNHEY and CDR2 SVGAGI. CDR3 loop: CASREIFHPYEQYF. DNA of the CDR3: TGTGCCAGCAGGGAGATCTTTCATCCCTACGAGCAGTACTTC.

The chain couples TRBV19 to TRBJ2-1, with 7 positions matching TRBD2. CDR1 is LNHDA, CDR2 SQIVND, per germline (reference sequence). The J segment lost 6 bases and the V segment lost 8 bases, leaving 7 bases of the junction unmatched. This CDR3 contains 13 residues. CDR3 in amino acids: CASGRALTNEQFF. The CDR3 nucleotides are TGTGCCAGTGGGAGGGCCCTCACCAATGAGCAGTTCTTC.

J is TRBJ2-1 and V is TRBV2; 7 bases align to TRBD2. The CDR3 loop spans 16 amino acids. In germline, CDR1 is SNHLY, CDR2 FYNNEI. With V trimmed by 1 base and J by 3 bases, 6 bases remained unmatched. CDR3 in DNA: TGTGCCAGCAGTGAAGGGGAGCGGGAAGTCTACAATGAGCAGTTCTTC. As protein: CASSEGEREVYNEQFF.

This chain joins TRBV6-1 and TRBJ1-5; D unresolved. The germline V gene has CDR1 MNHNS and CDR2 SASEGT. V lost 3 bases and J lost 2, with 11 bases in between. The CDR3 is made up of 15 amino acids. The CDR3 nucleotides read TGTGCCAGCAGTGACGGGGATTGGGGCAATCAGCCCCAGCATTTT. This gives the protein CASSDGDWGNQPQHF.

V is TRBV11-2 and J is TRBJ2-5, with D possibly being TRBD1 (6 bases). The CDR3 has 14 residues. The V end was cut by 5 bases, the J end by 4 bases, with 14 bases between. The germline CDR1 and CDR2 sequences are SGHAT and FQNNGV. In nucleotides, the CDR3 is TGTGCCAGCAGCCCGGCGACAGGTCCAGAGACCCAGTACTTC. Encoded protein: CASSPATGPETQYF.

The chain employs TRBV27 and TRBJ2-1; 10 nucleotides line up with TRBD2. The germline gives CDR1 MNHEY, CDR2 SMNVEV (reference sequence). V was pared by 5 bases and J by 8 bases, with 6 bases of the junction left unmatched. CDR3 length equals 14 residues. The CDR3 sequence is CASSRAGGPHEQFF. The CDR3 DNA reads TGTGCCAGCAGTCGAGCGGGAGGGCCCCATGAGCAGTTCTTC.

The CDR3 DNA sequence: TGTGCCAGCAGCTTTATCGGGGAGGGGGCCGGGGAGCTGTTTTTT. Amino acid sequence: CASSFIGEGAGELFF. The chain combines TRBV5-4 with TRBJ2-2; TRBD2 might be the D (7 bases). With 2 bases removed from V and 6 bases from J, the gap between germline ends came to 14 bases. The CDR3 is made up of 15 amino acids. Germline CDR1 and CDR2: SGHNT and YYREEE (reference sequence).

The genes are TRBV29-1 and TRBJ2-7; TRBD1 matches at 8 bases. Looked up from germline, CDR1 is SQVTM and CDR2 is ANQGSEA. This CDR3 is 12 amino acids long. Trimming cost V 6 bases and J 7 bases; bases outside gene matches: 8. For the CDR3, the DNA is TGCAGCGTGGGGGCAGGGGGCGGTGAGCAGTACTTC. Translation gives CSVGAGGGEQYF.

This clone was recorded a few times. J is TRBJ1-5 and V is TRBV5-1; D is undetermined. CDR1 and CDR2 (germline): SGHRS, YFSETQ. V dropped 3 bases and J dropped 5 bases, with 15 bases sitting between them. There are 15 residues in the CDR3. The CDR3 protein is CASSSGVSGDQPQHF. The CDR3 DNA follows: TGCGCCAGCAGCTCGGGCGTGAGCGGAGATCAGCCCCAGCATTTT.

This clone showed up just once. The rearrangement joins TRBV30 to TRBJ1-4; no firm D call. The V gene lost 0 bases and the J gene lost 4 bases, with 12 bases spanning the gap. Germline V gene data show CDR1 as GTSNPN and CDR2 as SVGIG (reference sequence). This CDR3 contains 15 residues. CDR3 sequence (DNA): TGTGCCTGGAGTGTTATGGAGGAATTTAATGAAAAACTGTTTTTT. The encoded protein is CAWSVMEEFNEKLFF.

The V call is TRBV15, the J call TRBJ1-5; 9 bases agree with TRBD1. The CDR3 is made up of 15 amino acids. After removal of 5 bases from V and 2 bases from J, the junction contained 4 bases not matched to a gene. Per germline, CDR1 LNHNV and CDR2 YYDKDF (reference sequence). In DNA, the CDR3 is TGTGCCACCAGCGAGGGACAGGGTGGCAATCAGCCCCAGCATTTT. It codes for CATSEGQGGNQPQHF.

The chain combines TRBV7-8 with TRBJ1-2; 7 positions match TRBD1. The CDR3 sequence is 15 residues long. Looked up from germline, CDR1 is SGHVS and CDR2 is FQNEAQ. V lost 1 base to trimming and J lost 7 bases; unmatched junction nucleotides: 9. The CDR3 sequence is CASSLEGQSTFGYTF. The CDR3 nucleotides are TGTGCCAGCAGCTTAGAGGGACAGAGCACCTTTGGCTACACCTTC.